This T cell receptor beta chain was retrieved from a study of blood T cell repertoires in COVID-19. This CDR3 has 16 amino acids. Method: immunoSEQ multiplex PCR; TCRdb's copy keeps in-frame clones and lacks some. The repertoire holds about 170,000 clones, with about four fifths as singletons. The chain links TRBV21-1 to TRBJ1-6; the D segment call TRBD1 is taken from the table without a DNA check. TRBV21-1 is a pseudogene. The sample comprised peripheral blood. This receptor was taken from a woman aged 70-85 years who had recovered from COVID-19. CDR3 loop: CASSKEGRGLDSPLHF. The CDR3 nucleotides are TGTGCCAGCAGCAAAGAGGGCAGGGGGCTGGATTCACCCCTCCACTTT.